Listed below are T cell receptor beta chains from one sample, sequenced in a study of blood T cell repertoires in COVID-19. Libraries were prepared by immunoSEQ multiplex PCR; TCRdb keeps only in-frame clonotypes and omits some of them. The sample yields under 300,000 clones, 83% seen once. Material: peripheral blood. These receptors were collected from a woman in her forties or fifties who had recovered from COVID-19. Each CDR3 is given with its conserved first and last residue. Each record gives: clone size, V gene, J gene, D gene, CDR3 DNA, CDR3 protein. D genes are given only for firm matches. Part of the rows lack a size; the others show once, few, many or a class for expanded clones.

abundance: NA
v_gene: TRBV11-2
j_gene: TRBJ1-2
d_gene: NA
CDR3nt: TGTGCCAGCAGCTTAATGGCAGGGCTAAACAACTATGGCTACACCTTC
CDR3aa: CASSLMAGLNNYGYTF

abundance: NA
v_gene: TRBV4-3
j_gene: TRBJ2-1
d_gene: NA
CDR3nt: TGCGCCAGCAGCCAAGACAGGGGCTCCTACAATGAGCAGTTCTTC
CDR3aa: CASSQDRGSYNEQFF

abundance: NA
v_gene: TRBV11-1
j_gene: TRBJ2-3
d_gene: TRBD1
CDR3nt: TGTGCCAGCAGCCCCCTTGGGACAGGGGGTCCAGATACGCAGTATTTT
CDR3aa: CASSPLGTGGPDTQYF

abundance: NA
v_gene: TRBV7-2
j_gene: TRBJ2-4
d_gene: NA
CDR3nt: TGTGCCAGCAGCTTAGATTCTAATAAAAACATTCAGTACTTC
CDR3aa: CASSLDSNKNIQYF

abundance: NA
v_gene: TRBV10-1
j_gene: TRBJ1-5
d_gene: NA
CDR3nt: TGCGCCAGCAACGCCTCCCACAGGGTAGATCAGCCCCAGCATTTT
CDR3aa: CASNASHRVDQPQHF

abundance: NA
v_gene: TRBV19
j_gene: TRBJ2-5
d_gene: TRBD2
CDR3nt: TGTGCCAGTAGTATAGGCGGCGGGAGGGGAGAGACCCAGTACTTC
CDR3aa: CASSIGGGRGETQYF

abundance: NA
v_gene: TRBV10-3
j_gene: TRBJ2-7
d_gene: TRBD2
CDR3nt: TGTGCCATCAGTGAGTCTAGCGGGAGGGCCGGGGAGCAGTACTTC
CDR3aa: CAISESSGRAGEQYF

abundance: NA
v_gene: TRBV11-2
j_gene: TRBJ2-2
d_gene: TRBD2
CDR3nt: TGTGCCAGCAGATCGGGACTAGCGGGAGGCACCGGGGAGCTGTTTTTT
CDR3aa: CASRSGLAGGTGELFF

abundance: once
v_gene: TRBV20-1
j_gene: TRBJ2-7
d_gene: NA
CDR3nt: TGCAGTGCTCCAACTAGTTTCGAGCAGTACTTC
CDR3aa: CSAPTSFEQYF

abundance: NA
v_gene: TRBV14
j_gene: TRBJ1-5
d_gene: TRBD1
CDR3nt: TGTGCCAGCAGCCAAGGAGGGACAGGGGGCTGGCAGCCCCAGCATTTT
CDR3aa: CASSQGGTGGWQPQHF

abundance: NA
v_gene: TRBV7-3
j_gene: TRBJ2-7
d_gene: TRBD1
CDR3nt: TGTGCCAGCAGCCCAGGGACAGGGAGAACGGGAGAGCAGTACTTC
CDR3aa: CASSPGTGRTGEQYF

abundance: NA
v_gene: TRBV7-8
j_gene: TRBJ2-2
d_gene: NA
CDR3nt: TGTGCCAGCATCAGAGGGAGGTTTGGCGGGGAGCTGTTTTTT
CDR3aa: CASIRGRFGGELFF

abundance: NA
v_gene: TRBV6-1
j_gene: TRBJ1-1
d_gene: TRBD1
CDR3nt: TGTGCCAGCAGTGGGCCGACAGGGGGCCCTATGAACACTGAAGCTTTCTTT
CDR3aa: CASSGPTGGPMNTEAFF

abundance: NA
v_gene: TRBV28
j_gene: TRBJ2-7
d_gene: TRBD2
CDR3nt: TGTGCCAGCAGTTCGGGACTAGCGGGAGGGCTCGACGAGCAGTACTTC
CDR3aa: CASSSGLAGGLDEQYF

abundance: once
v_gene: TRBV6-5
j_gene: TRBJ1-2
d_gene: TRBD1
CDR3nt: TGTGCCAGCAGGACTCACGCGACAGGGGGCTATGGCTACACCTTC
CDR3aa: CASRTHATGGYGYTF

abundance: NA
v_gene: TRBV4-1
j_gene: TRBJ2-2
d_gene: TRBD1
CDR3nt: TGCGCCAGCAGCATGGGACAGGGAGTCACCGGGGAGCTGTTTTTT
CDR3aa: CASSMGQGVTGELFF

abundance: NA
v_gene: TRBV28
j_gene: TRBJ2-7
d_gene: NA
CDR3nt: TGTGCCAGCAGTTTATTGGGGCGGGGTACCTACGAGCAGTACTTC
CDR3aa: CASSLLGRGTYEQYF

abundance: NA
v_gene: TRBV9
j_gene: TRBJ2-3
d_gene: TRBD1
CDR3nt: TGTGCCAGCAGCGTAGGACTGACAGGGTTTTTCCCAGATACGCAGTATTTT
CDR3aa: CASSVGLTGFFPDTQYF